This paragraph reports one T cell receptor (beta chain). The data originate from a study of control samples from healthy donors and cancer patients. V was clipped by 7 bases and J by 5 bases; unmatched bases: 9. Germline lookup yields CDR1 LNHNV and CDR2 YYDKDF (reference sequence). This CDR3 has 15 residues. The table came from immunoSEQ multiplex PCR; TCRdb's copy has only in-frame clones and leaves some out. The sample includes some 150,000 clones, approximately 96% of them seen just once. Sequenced material: blood. The receptor comes from a man aged 35-49 years in good health. V and J are TRBV15 and TRBJ2-1; 9 nucleotides agree with TRBD1. CDR3 residues: CATNLRDRANNEQFF. The CDR3 DNA reads as TGTGCCACCAACCTCCGGGACAGGGCCAACAATGAGCAGTTCTTC.